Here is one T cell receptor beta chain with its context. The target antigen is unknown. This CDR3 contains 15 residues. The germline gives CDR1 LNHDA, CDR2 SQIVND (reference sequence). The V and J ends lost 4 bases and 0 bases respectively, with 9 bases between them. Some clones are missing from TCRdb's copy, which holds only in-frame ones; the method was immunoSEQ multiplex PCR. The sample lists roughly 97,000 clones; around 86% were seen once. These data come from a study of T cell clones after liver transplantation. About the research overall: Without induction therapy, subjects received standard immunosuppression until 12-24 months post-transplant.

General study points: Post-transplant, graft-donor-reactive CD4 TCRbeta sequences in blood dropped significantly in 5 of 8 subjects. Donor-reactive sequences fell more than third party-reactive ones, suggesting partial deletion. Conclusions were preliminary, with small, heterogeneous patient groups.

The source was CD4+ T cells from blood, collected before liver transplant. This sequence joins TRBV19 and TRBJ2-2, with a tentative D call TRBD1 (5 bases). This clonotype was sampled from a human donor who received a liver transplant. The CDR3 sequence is CASSNQGANTGELFF. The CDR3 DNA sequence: TGTGCCAGTAGTAACCAGGGCGCGAACACCGGGGAGCTGTTTTTT.